The T cell receptor (beta chain) under discussion was sequenced for a study of blood T cell repertoires in COVID-19 (dated by TCRdb to the early 2020s). General notes on the study: The collaborator samples originated in the United States, Italy and Spain and spanned the acute and convalescent phases of COVID-19. A freely available public database, intended as a resource for researchers studying the immune response to SARS-CoV-2, is where the repertoires were released. The material from the prospective study consisted of cDNA or gDNA derived from T cells, B-cell-depleted T cells, or PBMCs. Sample metadata almost always included a de-identified subject ID, COVID-19 status, age in years and sex. The dataset comprised deeply sampled blood TCRbeta repertoires from subjects exposed to, actively infected with, or recovered from COVID-19. The samples were drawn from two sources: the first 160 participants of the ongoing ImmuneRACE study, and about 1,300 subjects contributed by 6 global collaborators. HLA class I and class II types, where available, came from metadata supplied by the sample provider rather than from assay-based typing. The investigation overall reported the following: The quantity of clinical and demographic metadata differed by source and by participant and was supplied without curation.

The collaborating institutions used their own protocols to collect whole blood in K2EDTA tubes. For TCRbeta analysis, collaborators shipped samples in one of three forms: frozen whole blood, isolated PBMCs, or DNA extracted from either of those sample types. This clone was observed once. Its antigen remains unidentified. The record has no base qualities; no much larger clone is one base away. TCRbeta CDR3 regions were amplified from genomic DNA by means of the immunoSEQ Assay, a bias-controlled multiplex PCR. On the authors' methods: The number of nucleated cells in each sample was estimated by amplification of reference gene primers within the assay. To quantify the absolute abundance of each unique TCRbeta CDR3 rearrangement, sequence reads were collapsed and filtered. For each sample, productive Simpson clonality was calculated by taking the square root of Simpson's diversity index across productive rearrangements. What TCRdb holds here is the immuneACCESS table cut down to in-frame rearrangements. Part of the clones is not present; checked against another copy, under half of the missing clones reflect an unresolved V gene, and the others are unexplained. Clone size and the V and J calls come from that table; the DNA yielded D and trimming. Within this sample are about 72,000 clones, with just over 85% of them counted one time only. Of the sample, approximately 11% is held by the ten largest clones.

From cysteine to phenylalanine, the CDR3 is 14 amino acids long. Only the CDR3 DNA stays, 42 bases, in frame from base 1. According to the germline V gene (reference sequence), CDR1 reads SGHKS and CDR2 reads YYEKEE. V is trimmed back by 4 bases and J by 5 bases, and the junction contains 7 bases that no gene match accounts for. The clonotype originates from a man between 65 and 85 years old with active or convalescent COVID-19. Specimen: peripheral blood. This chain is built from TRBV5-5 and TRBJ2-5; 8 of the junction bases match TRBD1. The CDR3 protein sequence reads: CASSRTGIVETQYF. The DNA reads as follows: TGTGCCAGCAGCCGGACAGGGATAGTCGAGACCCAGTACTTC. The CDR3, completed at both ends by the reference TRBV5-5 and TRBJ2-5 genes, gives the full variable domain DAGVTQSPTHLIKTRGQQVTLRCSPISGHKSVSWYQQVLGQGPQFIFQYYEKEERGRGNFPDRFSARQFPNYSSELNVNALLLGDSALYLCASSRTGIVETQYFGPGTRLLVL.